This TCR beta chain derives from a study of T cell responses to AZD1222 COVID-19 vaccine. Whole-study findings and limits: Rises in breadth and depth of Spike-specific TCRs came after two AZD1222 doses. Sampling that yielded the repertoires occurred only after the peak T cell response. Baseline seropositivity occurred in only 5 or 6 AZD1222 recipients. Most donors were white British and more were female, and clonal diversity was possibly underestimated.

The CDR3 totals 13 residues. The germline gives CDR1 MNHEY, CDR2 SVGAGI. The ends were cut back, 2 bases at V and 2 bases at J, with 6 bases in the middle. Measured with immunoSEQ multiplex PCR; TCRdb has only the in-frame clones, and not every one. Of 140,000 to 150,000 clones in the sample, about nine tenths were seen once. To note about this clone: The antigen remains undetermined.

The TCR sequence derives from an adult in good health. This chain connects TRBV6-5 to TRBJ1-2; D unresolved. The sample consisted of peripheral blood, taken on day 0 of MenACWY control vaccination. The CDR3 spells CASSYRPNYGYTF. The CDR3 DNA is TGTGCCAGCAGTTACCGTCCGAACTATGGCTACACCTTC.